Each of the 14 T cell receptor beta chains below was sequenced from the same sample in a study of CXCR3-negative and CXCR3-positive naive CD8 T cells. Notes on the study in general: Hydrophobicity was higher for TRB CDR3s found in CXCR3-positive naive cells than in CXCR3-negative naive cells.

What these receptors recognize is not known. The TRB libraries of cDNA were built by UMI-labeled 5' RACE. TCRdb reanalyzed the 5' RACE reads, giving one entry per CDR3 protein sequence and no DNA. The sample's table shows about 89,000 distinct CDR3 sequences. Sequencing was performed on naive CXCR3+ CD8+ T cells from blood. Subset given: CD45RO-CCR7+CD27+CD95- naive CD8+ T cells expressing CXCR3 (TNR3+). These TCRs come from a human donor in good health. Some clones in this sample may be carry-over from other donors' samples.

The CDR3 here is CATTIQGSYNEQFF. The chain couples TRBV27 to TRBJ2-1; without DNA, the TCRdb call of TRBD1 cannot be checked. CDR1 and CDR2 from the germline V gene are MNHEY and SMNVEV (reference sequence). The CDR3 extends over 14 amino acids.

The V gene is TRBV21-1, the J gene TRBJ1-5; TCRdb selects TRBD1, and the lack of DNA leaves this call unchecked. TRBV21-1 is a documented pseudogene. The CDR3 runs to 19 residues. The CDR3 protein is CASSKAKRDRAIVNQPQHF.

The chain links TRBV7-2 to TRBJ1-2. Per germline, CDR1 SGHTA and CDR2 FQGNSA. The CDR3 consists of 14 residues. CDR3 in amino acids: CASSSLPRDYGYTF.

The V and J genes are TRBV6-8 and TRBJ2-2; TCRdb's assignment of TRBD1 cannot be checked, as there is no DNA. The CDR3 is 16 residues long. Germline CDR1 MNHGY, CDR2 SAAAGT. CDR3 amino acids: CASRYRGPASTGELFF.

The chain is built from TRBV11-2 and TRBJ2-1; checking the TCRdb D call of TRBD2 is not possible without DNA. The germline gives CDR1 SGHAT, CDR2 FQNNGV. The CDR3 runs to 17 residues. The CDR3 loop reads CASSLTLERGGRNEQFF.

This chain links TRBV11-2 with TRBJ2-7. Germline V gene sequence: CDR1 SGHAT, CDR2 FQNNGV. The CDR3 runs 15 residues. CDR3: CASSAVGRAYHEQYF.

V gene TRBV5-1 combines with J gene TRBJ1-1; TCRdb calls TRBD1, which cannot be checked without DNA. CDR1 is SGHRS, CDR2 YFSETQ, per germline. This CDR3 is built from 14 residues. CDR3 residues: CASSLRQGGTEAFF. The full variable domain, in which reference TRBV5-1 and TRBJ1-1 provide the parts outside the CDR3, is KAGVTQTPRYLIKTRGQQVTLSCSPISGHRSVSWYQQTPGQGLQFLFEYFSETQRNKGNFPGRFSGRQFSNSRSEMNVSTLELGDSALYLCASSLRQGGTEAFFGQGTRLTVV.

This CDR3 is CASSLGLGSSYEQYF. The chain is built from TRBV7-2 and TRBJ2-7. This CDR3 is built from 15 residues. From germline, CDR1 is SGHTA and CDR2 FQGNSA.

The chain employs TRBV28 and TRBJ2-5; checking the TCRdb D call of TRBD2 is not possible without DNA. This CDR3 region has 16 residues. CDR1 is MDHEN, CDR2 SYDVKM, per germline. The CDR3 spells CASSFPLAGERETQYF.

The rearrangement uses TRBV24-1 and TRBJ2-1; as DNA is missing, the TRBD2 call by TCRdb cannot be tested. CDR3 length equals 17 residues. The germline V gene has CDR1 KGHDR and CDR2 SFDVKD. CDR3 protein: CATSEPTSGGAYNEQFF.

The chain couples TRBV14 to TRBJ1-1; TCRdb outputs TRBD1, but without DNA this stays unchecked. The CDR3 length is 16 residues. Looked up from germline, CDR1 is SGHDN and CDR2 is FVKESK. This CDR3 reads CASSHVFRGANAEAFF.

This chain's CDR3 is CASSLTGTGQYEQYF. The chain is built from TRBV7-2 and TRBJ2-7; no DNA is available, so the TRBD1 call from TCRdb remains unchecked. The CDR3 runs 15 residues. Germline-derived CDR1 and CDR2 are SGHTA and FQGNSA.

The chain employs TRBV12-3 or TRBV12-4 and TRBJ2-7; TCRdb's D call of TRBD1 is untestable without DNA. The CDR3 is 15 amino acids. CDR3 sequence reads: CASSLAGTGSYEQYF.

This CDR3 reads CASSRSKRRLAKNIQYF. The genes are TRBV5-5 and TRBJ2-4. The CDR3 covers 17 residues. Germline V gene sequence: CDR1 SGHKS, CDR2 YYEKEE (reference sequence).